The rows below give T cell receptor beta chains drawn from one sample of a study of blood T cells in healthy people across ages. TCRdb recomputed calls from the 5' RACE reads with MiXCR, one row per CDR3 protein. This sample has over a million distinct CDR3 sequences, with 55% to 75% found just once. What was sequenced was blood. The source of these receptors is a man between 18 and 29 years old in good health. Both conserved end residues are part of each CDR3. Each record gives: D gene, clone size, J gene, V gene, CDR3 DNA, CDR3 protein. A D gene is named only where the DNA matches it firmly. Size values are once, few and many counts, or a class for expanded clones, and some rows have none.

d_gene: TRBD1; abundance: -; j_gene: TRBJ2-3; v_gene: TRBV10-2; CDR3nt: TGCGCCAGCAGTGAGTCCGGACAGGGGGCCTTAACAGATACGCAGTATTTT; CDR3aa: CASSESGQGALTDTQYF
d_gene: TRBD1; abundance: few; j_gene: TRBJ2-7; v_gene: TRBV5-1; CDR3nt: TGCGCCAGCAGCCCTACAGGGGATTCGTCCTACGAGCAGTACTTC; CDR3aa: CASSPTGDSSYEQYF
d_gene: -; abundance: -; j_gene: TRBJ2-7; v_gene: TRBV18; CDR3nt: TGTGCCAGCTCACCCAGCGGCGGTCACAGTGGCGAGGACGAGCAGTACTTC; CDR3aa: CASSPSGGHSGEDEQYF
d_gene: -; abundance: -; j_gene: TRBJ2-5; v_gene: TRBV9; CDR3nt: TGTGCCAGCAGCGTAGGCAGAGTCGAAGAGACCCAGTACTTC; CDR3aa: CASSVGRVEETQYF
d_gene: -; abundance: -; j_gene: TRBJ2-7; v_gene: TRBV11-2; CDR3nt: TGTGCCAGCATAGAACAGGGCTACAATGAGCAGTACTTC; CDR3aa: CASIEQGYNEQYF
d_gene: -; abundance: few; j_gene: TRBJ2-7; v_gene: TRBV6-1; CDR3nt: TGTGCCAGCAGAAAACCTCAGGGGATCTACGAGCAGTACTTC; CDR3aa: CASRKPQGIYEQYF
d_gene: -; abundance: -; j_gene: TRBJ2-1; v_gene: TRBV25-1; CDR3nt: TGTGCCAGCCCCACCAAGGCGGGGATCCACAATGAGCAGTTCTTC; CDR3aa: CASPTKAGIHNEQFF
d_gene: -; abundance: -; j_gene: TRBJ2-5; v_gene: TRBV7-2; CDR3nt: TGTGCCAGCAGCTACAACGGTGCCACCCCTCTTGGGACCCAGTACTTC; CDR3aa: CASSYNGATPLGTQYF
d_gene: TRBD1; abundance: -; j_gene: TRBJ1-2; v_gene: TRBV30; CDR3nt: TGTGCCTGGAGATTGCAGGGGGGAACTGGCTACACCTTC; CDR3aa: CAWRLQGGTGYTF
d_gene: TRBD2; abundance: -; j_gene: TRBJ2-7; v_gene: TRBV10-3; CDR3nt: TGTGCCATCAGGGCTAGCGGATCCTCCTACAATGAGCAGTACTTC; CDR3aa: CAIRASGSSYNEQYF
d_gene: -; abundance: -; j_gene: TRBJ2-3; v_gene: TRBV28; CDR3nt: TGTGCCAGCAGAGGGGGGCCGTTAGATACGCAGTATTTT; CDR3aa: CASRGGPLDTQYF
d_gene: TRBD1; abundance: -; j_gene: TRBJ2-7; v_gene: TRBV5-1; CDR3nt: TGCGCCAGCAGCTTGGGGGACAGTGATTACTACGAGCAGTACTTC; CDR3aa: CASSLGDSDYYEQYF
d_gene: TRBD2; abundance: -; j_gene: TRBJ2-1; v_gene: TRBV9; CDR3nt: TGTGCCAGCAGCGCGACTAGCTCCCCTTACAATGAGCAGTTCTTC; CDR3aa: CASSATSSPYNEQFF